This T cell receptor (beta chain) was recorded in a study of shared clonotypes between healthy human individuals. Only in-frame clones appear in the TCRdb table, and some are missing; sequencing was by immunoSEQ multiplex PCR. The sample lists 2,500,000 or so clones, 85% to 95% occurring once. There are 16 residues in the CDR3. J was trimmed by 7 bases and V by 8 bases; bases with no gene match: 17. The germline gives CDR1 WSHSY, CDR2 SAAADI. The clonotype was recovered from a man aged 18 to 30 in good health. Some clones in this sample may be carry-over from other donors' samples. The rearrangement uses TRBV10-2 and TRBJ1-2, with 9 bases aligning to TRBD1. Sequenced sample: naive CD4+ T cells from PBMCs. As to subset: CD45RA+ positively selected. The CDR3 loop is CASSPGGNRGRVGYTF. For the CDR3, the DNA is TGCGCCAGCTCCCCGGGGGGGAACAGGGGGCGCGTTGGCTACACCTTC.